A selection of T cell receptor beta chains follows, all from one sample in a study of T cells in Graves' hyperthyroidism and ophthalmopathy. TCRdb ran MiXCR on the multiplex PCR reads and lists one entry per CDR3 protein. The table includes about 400,000 distinct CDR3 sequences, about 25% detected once. What was sequenced was blood. The receptors originated from a man between 45 and 60 years old with Graves' hyperthyroidism. Both conserved end residues are part of each CDR3. D genes are given only for firm matches.

j_call,v_call,d_call,cdr3_aa
TRBJ2-7,TRBV7-2,TRBD2,CASSLDGLGAYEQYF
TRBJ2-1,TRBV11-3,.,CASSPPGIGDEQFF
TRBJ2-7,TRBV28,.,CASSLVNEQYF
TRBJ1-2,TRBV15,.,CATRGQANYGYTF
TRBJ1-1,TRBV10-3,TRBD1,CATHGQGGTEAFF
TRBJ2-3,TRBV3-1,TRBD2,CASSQRSSGTDTQYF
TRBJ2-7,TRBV20-1,.,CSATQTPSPHEQYF
TRBJ2-5,TRBV7-8,.,CASSQTGLTGPETQYF
TRBJ1-5,TRBV7-2,.,CASSRRQEGQPQHF
TRBJ2-2,TRBV18,.,CASSPPRASDTGELFF
TRBJ2-7,TRBV2,TRBD1,CASSSGQAAGYEQYF
TRBJ2-3,TRBV9,.,CASSVEALGRTQYF
TRBJ1-2,TRBV5-1,.,CASSLGTRPYGYTF
TRBJ2-3,TRBV6-1,TRBD1,CASGGTGGSTDTQYF
TRBJ2-1,TRBV14,.,CASSQGPIPTTQGTYNEQFF
TRBJ2-2,TRBV3-1,.,CASSDRTENTGELFF
TRBJ1-1,TRBV2,.,CASSVLALAQSSEAFF
TRBJ1-1,TRBV30,.,CAWSRDIASSPFF
TRBJ1-4,TRBV7-9,.,CASSLNDAGTNEKLFF
TRBJ2-1,TRBV20-1,.,CSARFIYNEQFF
TRBJ1-2,TRBV5-1,.,CASSVDGSYGYTF
TRBJ2-5,TRBV3-1,.,CASSQDPGKLQETQYF
TRBJ2-7,TRBV3-1,TRBD2,CASRLRAGFPYEQYF
TRBJ1-2,TRBV3-1,.,CASSQVSSWGGYTF
TRBJ2-5,TRBV11-2,TRBD2,CASSLESSGRATKYF
TRBJ2-5,TRBV29-1,.,CSVLGGRKETQYF
TRBJ2-3,TRBV30,TRBD2,CAWIRGLAGDTQYF
TRBJ1-2,TRBV28,TRBD1,CASVLGLGQGVFHGYTF